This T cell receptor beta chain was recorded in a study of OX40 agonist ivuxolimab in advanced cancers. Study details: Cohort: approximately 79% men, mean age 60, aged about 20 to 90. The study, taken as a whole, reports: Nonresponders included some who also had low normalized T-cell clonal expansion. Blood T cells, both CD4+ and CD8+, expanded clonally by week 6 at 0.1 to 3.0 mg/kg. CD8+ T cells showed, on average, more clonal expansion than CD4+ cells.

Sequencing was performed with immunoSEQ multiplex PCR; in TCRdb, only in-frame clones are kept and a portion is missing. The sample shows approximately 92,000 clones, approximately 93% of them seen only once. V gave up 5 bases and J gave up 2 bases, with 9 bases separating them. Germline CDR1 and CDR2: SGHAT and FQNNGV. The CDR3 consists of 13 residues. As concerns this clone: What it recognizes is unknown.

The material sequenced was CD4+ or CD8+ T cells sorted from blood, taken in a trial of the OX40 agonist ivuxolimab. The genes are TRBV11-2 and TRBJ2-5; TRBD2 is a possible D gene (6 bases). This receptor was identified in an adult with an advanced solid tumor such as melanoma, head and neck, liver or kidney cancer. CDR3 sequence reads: CASSRDLQETQYF. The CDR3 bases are TGTGCCAGCAGCCGGGACTTGCAAGAGACCCAGTACTTC.